This T cell receptor (beta chain) was recovered during a study of cytomegalovirus exposure and HLA in healthy donors. Overall study: The same platform was used for the 120 validation repertoires and the 500 to 700 first-cohort repertoires, a later analysis reported.

J lost 7 bases, V lost 5 bases, and 9 bases had no gene match. The CDR3 covers 15 residues. In germline, CDR1 is SGHVS, CDR2 FQNEAQ. Study results and caveats: The authors listed some 160 TCR beta chains as cytomegalovirus-associated. Using the classifier, cytomegalovirus status was reportedly diagnosed with high specificity and sensitivity.

Data came from immunoSEQ multiplex PCR; TCRdb stores just in-frame clones and leaves some out. Among 150,000 or so clones listed, approximately 87% were seen once. The donors were members of the validation cohort, which comprised about 130 subjects and was separate from the first cohort of around 700 subjects. As concerns this clone: Its antigen is currently unknown.

Sequenced material: PBMCs. This receptor was taken from a woman in her twenties or thirties in good health and CMV-seronegative. The gene calls are TRBV7-8 and TRBJ1-1; 11 nucleotides match TRBD1. CDR3 DNA sequence: TGTGCCAGCAGCCTAAGGGACAGGGGGGTTGGTGAAGCTTTCTTT. It specifies CASSLRDRGVGEAFF.